This T cell receptor (beta chain) emerged from a study of blood T cell repertoires in COVID-19 (TCRdb year 2020). With regard to the full study: Collaborator samples came from the United States, Italy and Spain and covered acute and convalescent phases of COVID-19. The prospective study material was composed of cDNA or gDNA derived from T cells, B-cell-depleted T cells, or PBMCs. The repertoires were made available in a free public database intended to serve as a resource for research on the immune response to SARS-CoV-2. Samples were obtained from the ongoing ImmuneRACE study (first 160 participants) and from about 1,300 subjects provided by 6 global collaborators. Subjects who had been exposed to COVID-19, were actively infected with it, or had recovered from it provided the deeply sampled blood TCRbeta repertoires that made up the dataset. Sample metadata almost always included a de-identified subject ID, COVID-19 status, age in years and sex. HLA class I and class II types, where available, came from metadata supplied by the sample provider rather than from assay-based typing. Beyond this particular receptor, the publication reports: How much clinical and demographic metadata was included differed by source and by participant, and the metadata was provided uncurated.

Collaborating institutions collected whole blood in K2EDTA tubes following their own protocols. For TCRbeta analysis, collaborators shipped samples as frozen whole blood, isolated PBMCs, or DNA extracted from either of those sample types. TCRbeta CDR3 regions were amplified from genomic DNA using the immunoSEQ Assay, a bias-controlled multiplex PCR. The original pipeline was this. Within the assay, amplification of reference gene primers was used to estimate how many nucleated cells each sample contained. Sequence reads were collapsed and filtered to measure the absolute abundance of every unique TCRbeta CDR3 rearrangement. For each sample, productive Simpson clonality was calculated by taking the square root of Simpson's diversity index across productive rearrangements. TCRdb's version of the immuneACCESS table is confined to in-frame rearrangements and falls short of the full clone set. An unresolved V gene accounts for under half of the shortfall where checked; the remainder is of unknown origin. V and J calls and clone size are as listed in that table; D and trimming were resolved from the DNA. The sample table contains 310,000 or so clones; only one count was recorded for roughly 86% of them. The ten largest account for 1% to 1.5% of the sample.

V drops 6 bases and J drops 6 bases, leaving 21 bases in between. Via the germline V gene (reference sequence), CDR1 is MNHNY and CDR2 SVGAGI. From cysteine to phenylalanine, the CDR3 is 15 amino acids long. The kept DNA is CDR3 alone, 45 bases in frame from the first base. Concerning this clone: What antigen it recognizes has not been identified. Base qualities are not at hand, and no much larger clone is one base apart.

The rearranged chain carries TRBV6-6 and TRBJ2-7, and the D gene may be TRBD1, 6 bases matching. The sequencing input was peripheral blood. The TCR comes from a man between 65 and 80 years old with acute or convalescent COVID-19. The CDR3 sequence is CASSGQGRFRGEQYF. In nucleotides, the sequence is TGTGCCAGCAGCGGGCAGGGGCGTTTCAGAGGCGAGCAGTACTTC.